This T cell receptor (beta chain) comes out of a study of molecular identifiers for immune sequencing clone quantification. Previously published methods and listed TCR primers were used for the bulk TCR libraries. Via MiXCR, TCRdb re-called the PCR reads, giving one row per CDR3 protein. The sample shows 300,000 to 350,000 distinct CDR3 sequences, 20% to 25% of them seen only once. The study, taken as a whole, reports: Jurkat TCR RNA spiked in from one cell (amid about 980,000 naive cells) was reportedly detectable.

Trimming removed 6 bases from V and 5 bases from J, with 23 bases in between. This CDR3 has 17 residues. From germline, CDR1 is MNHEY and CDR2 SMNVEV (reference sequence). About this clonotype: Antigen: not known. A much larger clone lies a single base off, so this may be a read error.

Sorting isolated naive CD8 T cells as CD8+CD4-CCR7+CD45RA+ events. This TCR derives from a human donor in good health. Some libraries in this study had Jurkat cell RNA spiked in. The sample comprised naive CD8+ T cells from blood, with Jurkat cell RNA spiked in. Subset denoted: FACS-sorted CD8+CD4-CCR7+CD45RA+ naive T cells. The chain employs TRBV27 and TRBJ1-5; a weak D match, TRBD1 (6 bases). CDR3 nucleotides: TGTGCCAGCAGCCGGGTTGGGGTACAGGGCCCCGATCAGCCCCAGCATTTT. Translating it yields CASSRVGVQGPDQPQHF.